A single sample gave rise to the 27 T cell receptor beta chains below, sequenced in a study of blood T cell repertoires in COVID-19. Assay used: immunoSEQ multiplex PCR; TCRdb lists only in-frame clones, some missing. The sample comprises about 170,000 clones, around 80% of which are singletons, and more than 14% rests with the top ten. The sequenced sample was peripheral blood. Every receptor here comes from a woman in her sixties or seventies with COVID-19, enrolled during active disease.

In its sample, this clone was seen many times. The chain links TRBV20-1 to TRBJ2-3, with no clear D. CDR3 length: 11 amino acids. CDR1 DFQATT and CDR2 SNEGSKA come from the germline V gene (reference sequence). V lost 1 base, J lost 6 bases, and 5 bases lay in between. The CDR3 loop is CSARVSDTQYF. CDR3 DNA sequence: TGCAGTGCTAGAGTATCCGATACGCAGTATTTT.

CDR3 bases: TGTGCCAGCAGCCTTACCGGGCGCGGGACTAGCGGAACACCGTACTTC. This sequence encodes CASSLTGRGTSGTPYF. This sequence joins TRBV14 and TRBJ2-5; 11 positions match TRBD2. CDR3 length: 16 amino acids. V lost 4 bases, J lost 13 bases, and 17 bases stayed unmatched. CDR1 SGHDN and CDR2 FVKESK come from the germline V gene. The full variable domain, its missing parts supplied by reference TRBV14 and TRBJ2-5, is EAGVTQFPSHSVIEKGQTVTLRCDPISGHDNLYWYRRVMGKEIKFLLHFVKESKQDESGMPNNRFLAERTGGTYSTLKVQPAELEDSGVYFCASSLTGRGTSGTPYFGPGTRLLVL.

The chain couples TRBV2 to TRBJ1-1, with a weak D call TRBD1 (6 bases). The CDR3 is made up of 15 amino acids. Trimming pared 6 bases from V and 0 bases from J, leaving 14 bases between. Germline CDR1 and CDR2: SNHLY and FYNNEI. CDR3 region: CASRVDTGMNTEAFF. The DNA of the CDR3 is TGTGCCAGCAGAGTAGATACAGGGATGAACACTGAAGCTTTCTTT.

This chain uses TRBV30 with TRBJ2-7; a weak D match, TRBD1 (5 bases). V was shortened by 1 base and J by 2 bases, with 6 bases between the two germline ends. Germline V gene sequence: CDR1 GTSNPN, CDR2 SVGIG (reference sequence). The CDR3 length is 12 residues. The CDR3 reads CAWSGQPYEQYF. CDR3 in DNA: TGTGCCTGGAGTGGACAGCCCTACGAGCAGTACTTC.

V usage is TRBV5-4 and J usage is TRBJ2-2; possibly TRBD1 for D (6 bases). This CDR3 spans 16 amino acids. CDR1 is SGHNT, CDR2 YYREEE, per germline (reference sequence). V was shortened by 0 bases and J by 6 bases, with 15 bases between the two germline ends. The CDR3 DNA reads as TGTGCCAGCAGCTTGGGGTCAGGGGCGAGATCCGGGGAGCTGTTTTTT. Its translation is CASSLGSGARSGELFF.

V is TRBV7-9 and J is TRBJ1-1; TRBD1 agrees at 8 bases. V was clipped by 1 base and J by 1 base; unmatched bases: 2. Germline lookup yields CDR1 SEHNR and CDR2 FQNEAQ (reference sequence). The CDR3 is 15 amino acids. The CDR3 sequence is CASSLDRGANTEAFF. The CDR3 nucleotides read TGTGCCAGCAGCTTAGACAGGGGGGCGAACACTGAAGCTTTCTTT.

This clone has a handful of counts. The chain couples TRBV3-1 (or the pseudogene TRBV3-2) to TRBJ1-6; perhaps TRBD1 as D (5 bases). The CDR3 totals 15 residues. Germline V gene data show CDR1 as LGHDT and CDR2 as YNNKEL (reference sequence). V lost 4 bases and J 10 bases, leaving 17 bases between the germline ends. The CDR3 here is CASSPEATVGSPLHF. CDR3 coding DNA: TGTGCCAGCAGCCCCGAAGCGACAGTAGGCTCACCCCTCCACTTT.

This clone was detected only once. This chain joins TRBV29-1 and TRBJ2-1, with D perhaps TRBD2 (5 bases). The germline V gene encodes CDR1 SQVTM and CDR2 ANQGSEA. The CDR3 sequence is 14 residues long. The V and J ends lost 6 bases and 0 bases respectively, with 12 bases between them. The CDR3 loop reads CSVDYDSSYNEQFF. The CDR3 DNA follows: TGCAGCGTCGACTACGATTCCTCCTACAATGAGCAGTTCTTC.

V gene TRBV5-1 combines with J gene TRBJ2-2; 7 bases are a match to TRBD1. This CDR3 region has 15 residues. In germline, CDR1 is SGHRS, CDR2 YFSETQ. V trimming: 4 bases; J trimming: 4 bases; junction bases outside the gene matches: 7. The CDR3 spells CASSVTGDSTGELFF. The CDR3 DNA is TGCGCCAGCAGCGTCACAGGGGACAGCACCGGGGAGCTGTTTTTT.

This clone was found a few times. This chain connects TRBV27 to TRBJ1-1, with 12 bases aligning to TRBD1. In germline, CDR1 is MNHEY, CDR2 SMNVEV (reference sequence). This CDR3 has 17 amino acids. V shed 3 bases, J shed 5 bases, and the junction held 10 bases outside the gene matches. CDR3 bases: TGTGCCAGCAGTTTCCATACGGGACAGGGGGCAAAGACTGAAGCTTTCTTT. Its translation: CASSFHTGQGAKTEAFF.

This clone was picked up one time. The chain is built from TRBV28 and TRBJ1-2, with D perhaps TRBD1 (5 bases). The CDR3 covers 14 residues. Germline-derived CDR1 and CDR2 are MDHEN and SYDVKM. Trimming removed 8 bases at V and 2 bases at J, with 15 bases between. In nucleotides, the CDR3 is TGTGCCAGCCGACAACTACCAGGGAACTATGGCTACACCTTC. This sequence encodes CASRQLPGNYGYTF.

The chain couples TRBV28 to TRBJ2-7; D is possibly TRBD2 (5 bases). V gave up 4 bases and J gave up 0 bases, with 10 bases separating them. The CDR3 covers 14 residues. From germline, CDR1 is MDHEN and CDR2 SYDVKM. CDR3 DNA sequence: TGTGCCAGCAGTTCCACCGGGATCTCCTACGAGCAGTACGTC. Translating it yields CASSSTGISYEQYV.

V and J are TRBV29-1 and TRBJ2-5, with D perhaps matching TRBD1 (5 bases). The CDR3 consists of 13 residues. Germline CDR1 SQVTM, CDR2 ANQGSEA. V was trimmed by 2 bases and J by 1 base, leaving 8 bases between them. The CDR3 DNA reads as TGCAGCGTTGAACCAGACAGCCAAGAGACCCAGTACTTC. Its protein product is CSVEPDSQETQYF.

V is TRBV7-9 and J is TRBJ1-5; TRBD1 might be the D (6 bases). The V and J ends lost 4 bases and 4 bases respectively, with 14 bases between them. Germline V gene data show CDR1 as SEHNR and CDR2 as FQNEAQ (reference sequence). The CDR3 length is 15 residues. CDR3 nucleotide sequence: TGTGCCAGCAGCTCAACAGGGAGGGGGAATCAGCCCCAGCATTTT. Translating gives CASSSTGRGNQPQHF. The whole variable domain, filled in from reference TRBV7-9 and TRBJ1-5, reads DTGVSQNPRHKITKRGQNVTFRCDPISEHNRLYWYRQTLGQGPEFLTYFQNEAQLEKSRLLSDRFSAERPKGSFSTLEIQRTEQGDSAMYLCASSSTGRGNQPQHFGDGTRLSIL.

The chain employs TRBV6-5 and TRBJ2-1; 11 positions match TRBD2. This CDR3 contains 15 residues. In germline, CDR1 is MNHEY, CDR2 SVGAGI. Losses at the gene ends were 8 bases for V and 2 bases for J; bases not matched to a gene: 5. In DNA, the CDR3 is TGTGCCAGCCTATCTAGCGGGAGGACCTACAATGAGCAGTTCTTC. Amino acids: CASLSSGRTYNEQFF.

The chain recombines TRBV19 with TRBJ2-7; D possibly corresponds to TRBD1 (7 bases). V was clipped by 5 bases and J by 4 bases, with 12 bases between them. There are 13 residues in the CDR3. CDR1 and CDR2 from the germline V gene are LNHDA and SQIVND (reference sequence). The DNA for the CDR3 is TGTGCCAGTAGTGCGGCAGGGGGGTACGAGCAGTACGTC. This encodes CASSAAGGYEQYV.

The rearrangement links TRBV7-9 to TRBJ2-2; TRBD2 agrees at 8 bases. V lost 3 bases, J lost 1 base, and 13 bases stayed unmatched. Looked up from germline, CDR1 is SEHNR and CDR2 is FQNEAQ (reference sequence). The CDR3 is 19 residues long. CDR3 residues: CASSFWKGLALWNTGELFF. CDR3 DNA sequence: TGTGCCAGCAGCTTCTGGAAAGGACTAGCTCTTTGGAACACCGGGGAGCTGTTTTTT.

V gene TRBV3-1 (or the pseudogene TRBV3-2) combines with J gene TRBJ2-1; a weak D match, TRBD2 (7 bases). CDR1 and CDR2 from the germline V gene are LGHDT and YNNKEL (reference sequence). Deletions cut 8 bases from V and 5 bases from J, with 10 bases between. The length of the CDR3 is 12 residues. CDR3 region: CASAGANNEQFF. The CDR3 coding sequence is TGTGCCAGCGCGGGGGCGAACAATGAGCAGTTCTTC.

V and J are TRBV7-2 and TRBJ1-1; 12 bases are a match to TRBD1. The CDR3 consists of 15 residues. Trimming cost V 5 bases and J 5 bases; bases outside gene matches: 6. Germline CDR1 and CDR2: SGHTA and FQGNSA. The CDR3 here is CASSGTGGAWTEAFF. The CDR3 DNA is TGTGCCAGCAGCGGGACAGGGGGCGCGTGGACTGAAGCTTTCTTT.

This CDR3 reads CAWGSGSADTQYF. CDR3 DNA sequence: TGTGCCTGGGGTAGCGGGAGCGCAGATACGCAGTATTTT. This chain joins TRBV30 and TRBJ2-3, with TRBD2 matching over 9 bases. The germline V gene has CDR1 GTSNPN and CDR2 SVGIG (reference sequence). V lost 5 bases, J lost 4 bases, and 4 bases stayed unmatched. CDR3 size: 13 residues.

The genes are TRBV11-2 and TRBJ1-1; 8 nucleotides line up with TRBD1. The germline CDR1 and CDR2 sequences are SGHAT and FQNNGV. V lost 4 bases and J lost 1; bases outside the gene matches: 2. This CDR3 region has 14 residues. For the CDR3, the DNA is TGTGCCAGCAGCTCCGGGACAGGGAACACTGAAGCTTTCTTT. Encoded protein: CASSSGTGNTEAFF.

This rearrangement joins TRBV25-1 to TRBJ1-1; D gene ambiguous. The CDR3 runs to 13 residues. CDR1 and CDR2 (germline): MGHDK, SYGVNS. V shed 5 bases and J shed 1 base, with 8 bases lying between them. The CDR3 DNA follows: TGTGCCAGCAGTCAAATTTGGAACACTGAAGCTTTCTTT. This translates into CASSQIWNTEAFF.

This clone was recorded once. Distinct nucleotide sequences in the sample also encode this CDR3. V and J are TRBV27 and TRBJ1-5; D is perhaps TRBD1 (5 bases). The CDR3 has 13 amino acids. V shed 2 bases and J shed 7 bases, with 9 bases lying between them. Germline V gene lookup returns CDR1 MNHEY and CDR2 SMNVEV (reference sequence). CDR3 protein: CASSLREGQPQHF. The CDR3 coding sequence is TGTGCCAGCAGTTTACGGGAGGGGCAGCCCCAGCATTTT.

This clone was seen more than once but under ten times. J is TRBJ1-5 and V is TRBV5-5; 9 nucleotides line up with TRBD1. After removal of 3 bases from V and 4 bases from J, the junction contained 8 bases not matched to a gene. CDR1 and CDR2 from the germline V gene are SGHKS and YYEKEE (reference sequence). The CDR3 runs 16 residues. For the CDR3, the DNA is TGTGCCAGCAGCTGGGGGGACAGGGACCTAAATCAGCCCCAGCATTTT. Translation gives CASSWGDRDLNQPQHF. Supplemented by reference TRBV5-5 and TRBJ1-5, the full variable domain reads DAGVTQSPTHLIKTRGQQVTLRCSPISGHKSVSWYQQVLGQGPQFIFQYYEKEERGRGNFPDRFSARQFPNYSSELNVNALLLGDSALYLCASSWGDRDLNQPQHFGDGTRLSIL.

The gene calls are TRBV28 and TRBJ2-3, with a possible D match to TRBD2 (7 bases). CDR3 length: 14 residues. V lost 8 bases and J lost 4, with 16 bases in between. Looked up from germline, CDR1 is MDHEN and CDR2 is SYDVKM. CDR3 sequence reads: CASSEGGAPDTQYF. The DNA for the CDR3 is TGTGCCAGCTCCGAAGGGGGGGCCCCAGATACGCAGTATTTT. The complete variable domain, with remaining parts taken from reference TRBV28 and TRBJ2-3, reads DVKVTQSSRYLVKRTGEKVFLECVQDMDHENMFWYRQDPGLGLRLIYFSYDVKMKEKGDIPEGYSVSREKKERFSLILESASTNQTSMYLCASSEGGAPDTQYFGPGTRLTVL.

This chain links TRBV15 with TRBJ1-1; D call uncertain. Trimming cost V 0 bases and J 4 bases, with 9 bases left between them. This CDR3 is built from 14 residues. Germline CDR1 LNHNV, CDR2 YYDKDF (reference sequence). CDR3 protein: CATSRDHAGTEAFF. CDR3 nucleotides: TGTGCCACCAGCAGAGATCACGCGGGCACTGAAGCTTTCTTT.

This chain links TRBV6-2 or TRBV6-3 with TRBJ1-2; D is ambiguous. The CDR3 has 16 amino acids. V was pared by 3 bases and J by 0 bases, with 14 bases between. Germline CDR1 is MNHEY and CDR2 is SVGEGT. The CDR3 nucleotides are TGTGCCAGCAGTTATCCCGGGGAGCAAACTAACTATGGCTACACCTTC. Translating gives CASSYPGEQTNYGYTF.